The T cell receptor (beta chain) described here comes from a study of response to subunit inactivated influenza vaccine. The study, taken as a whole, reports: The authors proposed limited new T cell recruitment per seasonal influenza vaccination.

In TCRdb, the RT-PCR reads were re-called with MiXCR into one record per CDR3 protein. The table has roughly 190,000 distinct CDR3 sequences, around an eighth seen once. Worth noting for this clonotype: Its specificity is unknown.

CDR1 is SGHTA and CDR2 is FQGNSA in the germline V gene. The CDR3 spans 13 residues. V shed 5 bases and J shed 7 bases, with 14 bases lying between them. This TCR was recovered from a man aged 50 to 60 who received an inactivated influenza vaccine. Sample: CD8+ T cells sorted from PBMCs, taken 4 to 6 days after vaccination. The chain links TRBV7-2 to TRBJ1-2; D is uncertain. This CDR3 is CASSKTYTFGYTF. In DNA, the CDR3 is TGTGCCAGCAGCAAGACATATACTTTTGGCTACACCTTC.